A selection of T cell receptor beta chains follows, all from one sample in a study of shared clonotypes between healthy human individuals. Here immunoSEQ multiplex PCR was the method, and the copy in TCRdb shows in-frame clones only, minus some. The data contain over a million clones, around 78% of them singletons. The sample comprised memory CD4+ T cells from PBMCs. The receptors were gathered from a man aged 18 to 29 in good health. Some clones in this sample may be carry-over from other donors' samples. The CDR3 runs from the conserved cysteine through the conserved F or W. Each record gives: clone size, V gene, D gene, J gene, CDR3 DNA, CDR3 protein. The D gene is left open where the match is weak. Rows give clone size only sometimes, using once, few, many, or a class for an expanded clone.

clone size: NA
V gene: TRBV7-9
D gene: NA
J gene: TRBJ2-1
CDR3 DNA: TGTGCCAGCAGCTTAATTGGGCAGGGCGAGTTCTTC
CDR3 protein: CASSLIGQGEFF

clone size: NA
V gene: TRBV7-2
D gene: TRBD1
J gene: TRBJ2-5
CDR3 DNA: TGTGCCAGCAGCTTAGGGACAGGGGGGCCGGAGACCCAGTACTTC
CDR3 protein: CASSLGTGGPETQYF

clone size: NA
V gene: TRBV18
D gene: TRBD2
J gene: TRBJ2-7
CDR3 DNA: TGTGCCAGCTCACCAAGTCCGGGAGGTTCCTACGAGCAGTACTTC
CDR3 protein: CASSPSPGGSYEQYF

clone size: NA
V gene: TRBV28
D gene: TRBD2
J gene: TRBJ2-5
CDR3 DNA: TGTGCCAGCAGTTCCCCCTCTAGGGAGGGCCGATCCGGGACCCAGTACTTC
CDR3 protein: CASSSPSREGRSGTQYF

clone size: many
V gene: TRBV5-4
D gene: TRBD2
J gene: TRBJ2-5
CDR3 DNA: TGTGCCAGCTCCAGACTAGCGGGAAGCCAAGAGACCCAGTACTTC
CDR3 protein: CASSRLAGSQETQYF

clone size: NA
V gene: TRBV28
D gene: TRBD1
J gene: TRBJ1-1
CDR3 DNA: TGTGCCAGCAGTTGGGACAGGGAGGGAACTGAAGCTTTCTTT
CDR3 protein: CASSWDREGTEAFF

clone size: few
V gene: TRBV7-3
D gene: TRBD1
J gene: TRBJ1-1
CDR3 DNA: TGTGCCAGCAGCGTAGGACAGGGCGCTGAAGCTTTCTTT
CDR3 protein: CASSVGQGAEAFF

clone size: NA
V gene: TRBV6-6
D gene: NA
J gene: TRBJ1-3
CDR3 DNA: TGTGCCAGCAGTTCTGGAGGGTTGGGGGCTGGAAACACCATATATTTT
CDR3 protein: CASSSGGLGAGNTIYF

clone size: many
V gene: TRBV7-3
D gene: NA
J gene: TRBJ1-2
CDR3 DNA: TGTGCCAGCAGCTTAGACCCGAACTATGGCTACACCTTC
CDR3 protein: CASSLDPNYGYTF

clone size: NA
V gene: TRBV5-4
D gene: NA
J gene: TRBJ2-1
CDR3 DNA: TGTGCCAGCAGCTCCCCAACCGCTCTCTCGGGAGATGAGCAGTTCTTC
CDR3 protein: CASSSPTALSGDEQFF

clone size: NA
V gene: TRBV28
D gene: NA
J gene: TRBJ1-1
CDR3 DNA: TGTGCCAGCAGCCCCGCTGGGGGGGGCACTGAAGCTTTCTTT
CDR3 protein: CASSPAGGGTEAFF

clone size: NA
V gene: TRBV7-9
D gene: NA
J gene: TRBJ1-2
CDR3 DNA: TGTGCCAGCAGCTTAGCGGATCGACAGACCAGAGGAGGAGGCTACACCTTC
CDR3 protein: CASSLADRQTRGGGYTF

clone size: NA
V gene: TRBV30
D gene: NA
J gene: TRBJ1-6
CDR3 DNA: TGTGCCTGGAGTTGGGAGAATTCACCCCTCCACTTT
CDR3 protein: CAWSWENSPLHF

clone size: NA
V gene: TRBV2
D gene: NA
J gene: TRBJ2-7
CDR3 DNA: TGTGCCAGCAGTGTGGGATACCCCTACGAGCAGTACTTC
CDR3 protein: CASSVGYPYEQYF

clone size: NA
V gene: TRBV9
D gene: NA
J gene: TRBJ2-7
CDR3 DNA: TGTGCCAGCAGCGTAGATGCGGGTACCGCCTACGAGCAGTACTTC
CDR3 protein: CASSVDAGTAYEQYF

clone size: NA
V gene: TRBV9
D gene: NA
J gene: TRBJ2-6
CDR3 DNA: TGTGCCAGCAGCGTCACGGGTAGGACACCGGACCTATCCCGGGCCAACGTCCTGACTTTC
CDR3 protein: CASSVTGRTPDLSRANVLTF

clone size: NA
V gene: TRBV6-5
D gene: NA
J gene: TRBJ2-4
CDR3 DNA: TGTGCCAGCAGAGGGGCTTCGCGGGGCGATAACATTCAGTACTTC
CDR3 protein: CASRGASRGDNIQYF

clone size: NA
V gene: TRBV21-1
D gene: NA
J gene: TRBJ2-3
CDR3 DNA: TGTGCCAGCAGCAGGAAGGGGCCCGGGGGGGGCAAGCCTGACACAGATACGCAGTATTTT
CDR3 protein: CASSRKGPGGGKPDTDTQYF

clone size: few
V gene: TRBV5-1
D gene: TRBD2
J gene: TRBJ2-1
CDR3 DNA: TGCGCCAGCAGCTCGGGGACTAGGGCTGATGAGCAGTTCTTC
CDR3 protein: CASSSGTRADEQFF

clone size: NA
V gene: TRBV5-1
D gene: TRBD2
J gene: TRBJ2-7
CDR3 DNA: TGCGCCAGCAGCGAGGTTAGCGGGAGGTCCTATTACGAGCAGTACTTC
CDR3 protein: CASSEVSGRSYYEQYF

clone size: NA
V gene: TRBV11-2
D gene: NA
J gene: TRBJ1-2
CDR3 DNA: TGTGCCAGCAGCTTAGATGGTTGGTGGCAGGGGAGGGGCTACACCTTC
CDR3 protein: CASSLDGWWQGRGYTF

clone size: NA
V gene: TRBV19
D gene: NA
J gene: TRBJ1-2
CDR3 DNA: TGTGCCAGTAGTATCCGAGGACAGTATAACTATGGCTACACCTTC
CDR3 protein: CASSIRGQYNYGYTF

clone size: NA
V gene: TRBV7-2
D gene: TRBD2
J gene: TRBJ2-4
CDR3 DNA: TGTGCCAGCAGCTTAGTAGGTAGCGGGAGACCAGCAAACATTCAGTACTTC
CDR3 protein: CASSLVGSGRPANIQYF

clone size: few
V gene: TRBV12-2
D gene: NA
J gene: TRBJ1-1
CDR3 DNA: TGTGCAAGTCGCTTAATAGGCGGGGAGGGACAGGGGACCACTGAAGCTTTCTTT
CDR3 protein: CASRLIGGEGQGTTEAFF

clone size: NA
V gene: TRBV5-1
D gene: NA
J gene: TRBJ2-3
CDR3 DNA: TGCGCCAGCAGTAGGCCTTCGCGGGATGATACGCAGTATTTT
CDR3 protein: CASSRPSRDDTQYF

clone size: NA
V gene: TRBV7-3
D gene: NA
J gene: TRBJ2-6
CDR3 DNA: TGTGCCAGCAGCCCCCAAGGGGCCAACGTCCTGACTTTC
CDR3 protein: CASSPQGANVLTF

clone size: NA
V gene: TRBV5-1
D gene: NA
J gene: TRBJ2-3
CDR3 DNA: TGCGCCAGCAGCTTTGGCTCTAGCGACCCGGCAGATACGCAGTATTTT
CDR3 protein: CASSFGSSDPADTQYF

clone size: NA
V gene: TRBV5-1
D gene: NA
J gene: TRBJ1-4
CDR3 DNA: TGCGCCAGCAGCTTGGAAGGACTACCCGCAACTAATGAAAAACTGTTTTTT
CDR3 protein: CASSLEGLPATNEKLFF

clone size: NA
V gene: TRBV7-6
D gene: NA
J gene: TRBJ2-3
CDR3 DNA: TGTGCCAGCAGCTTAGCGAGGAGGCCTACTAGGCCCGCTATATATACGCAGTATTTT
CDR3 protein: CASSLARRPTRPAIYTQYF

clone size: NA
V gene: TRBV11-2
D gene: TRBD1
J gene: TRBJ2-1
CDR3 DNA: TGTGCCAGCAGCTTGGACAGGCAGACCTACAATGAGCAGTTCTTC
CDR3 protein: CASSLDRQTYNEQFF

clone size: NA
V gene: TRBV5-6
D gene: TRBD1
J gene: TRBJ1-2
CDR3 DNA: TGTGCCAGCAGCCGAGGACAGGGAGGTGGCTACACCTTC
CDR3 protein: CASSRGQGGGYTF

clone size: NA
V gene: TRBV7-2
D gene: TRBD2
J gene: TRBJ2-3
CDR3 DNA: TGTGCCAGCAGCTTAGGGCTAGCGGGCACAGATACGCAGTATTTT
CDR3 protein: CASSLGLAGTDTQYF

clone size: NA
V gene: TRBV28
D gene: NA
J gene: TRBJ2-1
CDR3 DNA: TGTGCCAGCCGTGGCGTGGGAGCCATTATCAGCAATGAGCAGTTCTTC
CDR3 protein: CASRGVGAIISNEQFF

clone size: NA
V gene: TRBV9
D gene: NA
J gene: TRBJ2-1
CDR3 DNA: TGTGCCAGCAGCGTAGCGGGGCAATCCTACAATGAGCAGTTCTTC
CDR3 protein: CASSVAGQSYNEQFF

clone size: NA
V gene: TRBV6-5
D gene: TRBD2
J gene: TRBJ2-3
CDR3 DNA: TGTGCCAGCAGACAACTAGCGGCCAGCACAGATACGCAGTATTTT
CDR3 protein: CASRQLAASTDTQYF